This TCR beta chain is from a study of CD8 T cell repertoires and HIV-1 epitope variants. Notes on the study in general: Nef KF9 drew several clonotypes and HW9 one, without TAALDMSHF responses.

This clone has more than one count but fewer than ten. Its target is not known. The CDR3 loop spans 13 amino acids. V was pared by 5 bases and J by 3 bases, with 11 bases between. Germline CDR1 and CDR2: LNHNV and YYDKDF (reference sequence). Sequenced by immunoSEQ multiplex PCR; TCRdb stores in-frame clones only, minus some. This table holds 5,000 or so clones, 64% found once. The origin of this receptor is a male donor with HIV. Sequencing was carried out using cultured CD8+ T cells derived from PBMCs. The V call is TRBV15, the J call TRBJ2-7; D assignment may be TRBD1 or TRBD2 (7 bases each). The CDR3 protein is CATSRGDSYEQYF. CDR3 DNA: TGTGCCACCAGCCGGGGGGACAGCTACGAGCAGTACTTC.